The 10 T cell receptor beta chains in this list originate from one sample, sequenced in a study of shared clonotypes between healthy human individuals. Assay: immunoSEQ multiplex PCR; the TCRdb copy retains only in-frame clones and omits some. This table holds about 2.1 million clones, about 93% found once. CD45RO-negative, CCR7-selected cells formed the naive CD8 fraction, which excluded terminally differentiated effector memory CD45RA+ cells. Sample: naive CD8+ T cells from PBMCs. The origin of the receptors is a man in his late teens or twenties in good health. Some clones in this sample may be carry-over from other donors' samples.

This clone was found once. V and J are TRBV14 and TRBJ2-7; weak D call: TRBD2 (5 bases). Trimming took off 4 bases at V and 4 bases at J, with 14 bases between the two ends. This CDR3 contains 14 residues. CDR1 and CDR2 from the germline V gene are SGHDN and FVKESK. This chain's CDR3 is CASSLRTYPYEQYF. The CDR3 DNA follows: TGTGCCAGCAGCCTTAGGACTTACCCTTACGAGCAGTACTTC.

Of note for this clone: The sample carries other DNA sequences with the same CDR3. CDR3 protein: CASSLSGQGADYGYTF. For the CDR3, the DNA is TGTGCCAGCAGTTTAAGTGGACAGGGGGCCGACTATGGCTACACCTTC. The gene calls are TRBV27 and TRBJ1-2, with TRBD1 identical over 11 bases. The CDR3 runs 16 residues. The V gene's germline CDR1 is MNHEY and CDR2 SMNVEV (reference sequence). The ends lost 2 bases at V and 3 bases at J; junction bases unmatched: 5.

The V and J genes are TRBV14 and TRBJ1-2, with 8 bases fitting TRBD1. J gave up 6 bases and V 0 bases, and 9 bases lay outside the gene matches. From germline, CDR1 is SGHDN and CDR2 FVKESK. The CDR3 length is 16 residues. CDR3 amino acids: CASSQDPTGERNGYTF. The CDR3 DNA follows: TGTGCCAGCAGCCAAGACCCGACAGGGGAAAGGAATGGCTACACCTTC. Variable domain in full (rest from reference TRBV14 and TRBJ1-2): EAGVTQFPSHSVIEKGQTVTLRCDPISGHDNLYWYRRVMGKEIKFLLHFVKESKQDESGMPNNRFLAERTGGTYSTLKVQPAELEDSGVYFCASSQDPTGERNGYTFGSGTRLTVV.

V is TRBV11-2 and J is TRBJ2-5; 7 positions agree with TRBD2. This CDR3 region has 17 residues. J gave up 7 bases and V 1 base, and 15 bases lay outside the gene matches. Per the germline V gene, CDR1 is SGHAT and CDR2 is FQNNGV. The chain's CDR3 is CASSLVPAGPRGVTQYF. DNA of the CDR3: TGTGCCAGCAGCTTAGTTCCAGCGGGACCCCGGGGGGTGACCCAGTACTTC. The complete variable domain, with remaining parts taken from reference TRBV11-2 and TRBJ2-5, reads EAGVAQSPRYKIIEKRQSVAFWCNPISGHATLYWYQQILGQGPKLLIQFQNNGVVDDSQLPKDRFSAERLKGVDSTLKIQPAKLEDSAVYLCASSLVPAGPRGVTQYFGPGTRLLVL.

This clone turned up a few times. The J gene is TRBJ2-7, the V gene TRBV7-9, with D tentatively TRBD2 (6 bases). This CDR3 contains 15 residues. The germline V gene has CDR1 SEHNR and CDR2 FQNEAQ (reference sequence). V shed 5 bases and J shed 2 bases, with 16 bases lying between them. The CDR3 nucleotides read TGTGCCAGCAGCCGCCCGGTTGGGGGGACCTACGAGCAGTACTTC. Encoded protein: CASSRPVGGTYEQYF.

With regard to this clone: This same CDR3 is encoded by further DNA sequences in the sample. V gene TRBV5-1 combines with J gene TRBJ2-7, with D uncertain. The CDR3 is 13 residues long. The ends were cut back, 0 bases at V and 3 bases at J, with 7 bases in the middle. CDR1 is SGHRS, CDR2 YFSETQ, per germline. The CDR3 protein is CASSLGARYEQYF. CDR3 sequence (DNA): TGCGCCAGCAGCTTGGGAGCTCGCTACGAGCAGTACTTC.

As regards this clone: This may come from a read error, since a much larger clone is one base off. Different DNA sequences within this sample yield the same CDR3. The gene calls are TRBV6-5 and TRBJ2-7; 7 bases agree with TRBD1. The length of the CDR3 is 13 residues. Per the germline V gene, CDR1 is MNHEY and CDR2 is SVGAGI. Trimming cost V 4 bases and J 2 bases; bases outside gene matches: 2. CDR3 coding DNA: TGTGCCAGCAGTTTTGGACAGGCCTACGAGCAGTACTTC. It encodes CASSFGQAYEQYF.

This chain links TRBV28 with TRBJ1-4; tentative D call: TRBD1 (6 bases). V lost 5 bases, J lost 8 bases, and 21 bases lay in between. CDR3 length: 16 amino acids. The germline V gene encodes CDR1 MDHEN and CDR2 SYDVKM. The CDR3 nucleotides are TGTGCCAGCAGTCCGCCCCTGCGGGGGGCCCAGGAAAAACTGTTTTTT. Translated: CASSPPLRGAQEKLFF.

In DNA, the CDR3 is TGTGCCAGCAGTTCGATGGGGCGTATAGCGGATACGCAGTATTTT. Translating gives CASSSMGRIADTQYF. The rearrangement uses TRBV6-5 and TRBJ2-3; D could derive from TRBD1 or TRBD2 (5 bases each). The CDR3 is made up of 15 amino acids. Deletions cut 4 bases from V and 6 bases from J, with 17 bases between. From germline, CDR1 is MNHEY and CDR2 SVGAGI.

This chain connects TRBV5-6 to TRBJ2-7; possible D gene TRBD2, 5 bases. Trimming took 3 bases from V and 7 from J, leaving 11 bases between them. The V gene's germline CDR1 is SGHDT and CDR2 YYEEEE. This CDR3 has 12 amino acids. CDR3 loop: CASSSRGWEQYF. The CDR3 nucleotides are TGTGCCAGCAGCTCAAGAGGGTGGGAGCAGTACTTC. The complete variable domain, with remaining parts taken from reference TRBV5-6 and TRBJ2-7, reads DAGVTQSPTHLIKTRGQQVTLRCSPKSGHDTVSWYQQALGQGPQFIFQYYEEEERQRGNFPDRFSGHQFPNYSSELNVNALLLGDSALYLCASSSRGWEQYFGPGTRLTVT.